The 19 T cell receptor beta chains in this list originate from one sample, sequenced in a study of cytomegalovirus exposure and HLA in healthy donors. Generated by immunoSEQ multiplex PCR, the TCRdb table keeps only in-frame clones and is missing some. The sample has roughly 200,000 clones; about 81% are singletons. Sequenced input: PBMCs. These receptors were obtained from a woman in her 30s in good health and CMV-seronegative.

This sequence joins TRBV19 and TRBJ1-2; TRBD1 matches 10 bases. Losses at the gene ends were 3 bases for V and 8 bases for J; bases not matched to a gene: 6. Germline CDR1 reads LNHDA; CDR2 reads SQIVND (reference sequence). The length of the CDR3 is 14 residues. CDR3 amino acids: CASSMPGQGSGYTF. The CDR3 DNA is TGTGCCAGTAGTATGCCGGGACAGGGGAGCGGCTACACCTTC. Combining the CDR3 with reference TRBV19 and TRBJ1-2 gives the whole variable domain DGGITQSPKYLFRKEGQNVTLSCEQNLNHDAMYWYRQDPGQGLRLIYYSQIVNDFQKGDIAEGYSVSREKKESFPLTVTSAQKNPTAFYLCASSMPGQGSGYTFGSGTRLTVV.

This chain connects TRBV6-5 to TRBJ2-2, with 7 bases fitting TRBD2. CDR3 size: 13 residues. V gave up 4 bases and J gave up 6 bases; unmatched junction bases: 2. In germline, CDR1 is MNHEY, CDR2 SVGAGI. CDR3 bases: TGTGCCAGCAGTTCTACTAGCGCCGGGGAGCTGTTTTTT. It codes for CASSSTSAGELFF.

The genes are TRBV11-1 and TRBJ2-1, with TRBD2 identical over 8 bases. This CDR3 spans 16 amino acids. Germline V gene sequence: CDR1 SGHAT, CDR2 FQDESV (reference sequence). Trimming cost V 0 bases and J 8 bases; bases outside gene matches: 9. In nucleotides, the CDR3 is TGTGCCAGCAGCTTAGCGCGGTCGGGGGGGGCCTATGAGCAGTTCTTC. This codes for CASSLARSGGAYEQFF.

CDR3: CASSTRVGINTEAFF. CDR3 nucleotides: TGTGCCAGCTCTACGAGGGTAGGGATAAACACTGAAGCTTTCTTT. The gene calls are TRBV28 and TRBJ1-1; no reliable D call. Germline V gene sequence: CDR1 MDHEN, CDR2 SYDVKM. The CDR3 is 15 residues long. V lost 8 bases to trimming and J lost 2 bases, with 18 bases between them.

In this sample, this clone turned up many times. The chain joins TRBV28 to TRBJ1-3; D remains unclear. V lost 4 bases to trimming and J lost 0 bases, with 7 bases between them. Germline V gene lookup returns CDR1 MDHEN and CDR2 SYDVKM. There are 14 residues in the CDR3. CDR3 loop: CASSSPYSGNTIYF. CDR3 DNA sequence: TGTGCCAGCAGTTCCCCTTACTCTGGAAACACCATATATTTT.

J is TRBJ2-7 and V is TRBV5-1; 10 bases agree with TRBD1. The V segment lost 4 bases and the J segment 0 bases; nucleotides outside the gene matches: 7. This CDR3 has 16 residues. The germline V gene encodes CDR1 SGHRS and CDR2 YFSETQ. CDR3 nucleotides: TGCGCCAGCAGCACCCAAGGGACAGGGGTCTCCTACGAGCAGTACTTC. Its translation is CASSTQGTGVSYEQYF.

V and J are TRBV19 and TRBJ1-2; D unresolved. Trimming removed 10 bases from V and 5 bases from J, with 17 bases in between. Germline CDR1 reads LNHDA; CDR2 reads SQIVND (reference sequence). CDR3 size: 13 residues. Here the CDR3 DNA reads TGTGCCACCAGCGAGTACCCAGATTATGGCTACACCTTC. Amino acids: CATSEYPDYGYTF.

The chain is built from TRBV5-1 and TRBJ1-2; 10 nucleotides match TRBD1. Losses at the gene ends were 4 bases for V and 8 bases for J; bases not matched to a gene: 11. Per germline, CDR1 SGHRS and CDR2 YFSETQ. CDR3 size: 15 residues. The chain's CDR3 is CASSGTGEGYDGYTF. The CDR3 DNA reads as TGCGCCAGCAGCGGGACAGGGGAAGGGTACGACGGCTACACCTTC.

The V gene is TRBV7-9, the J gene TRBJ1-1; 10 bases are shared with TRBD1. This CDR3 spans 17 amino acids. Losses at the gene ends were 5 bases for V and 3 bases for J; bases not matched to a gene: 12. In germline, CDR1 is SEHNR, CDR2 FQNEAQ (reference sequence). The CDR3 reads CASSPRDRGSKDTEAFF. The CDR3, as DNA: TGTGCCAGCAGCCCCAGGGACAGGGGAAGTAAGGACACTGAAGCTTTCTTT.

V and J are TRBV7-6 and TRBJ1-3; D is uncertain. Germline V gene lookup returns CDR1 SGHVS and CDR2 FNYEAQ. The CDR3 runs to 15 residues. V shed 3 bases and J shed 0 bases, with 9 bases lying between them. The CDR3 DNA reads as TGTGCCAGCAGCTTTCGGGGAAACTCTGGAAACACCATATATTTT. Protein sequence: CASSFRGNSGNTIYF.

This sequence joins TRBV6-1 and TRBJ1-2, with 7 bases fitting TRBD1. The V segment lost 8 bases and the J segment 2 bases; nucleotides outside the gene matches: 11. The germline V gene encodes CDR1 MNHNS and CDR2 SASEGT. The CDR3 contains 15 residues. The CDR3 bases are TGTGCCAGCGTGGAACCAGGGGGTCCCAACTATGGCTACACCTTC. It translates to CASVEPGGPNYGYTF.

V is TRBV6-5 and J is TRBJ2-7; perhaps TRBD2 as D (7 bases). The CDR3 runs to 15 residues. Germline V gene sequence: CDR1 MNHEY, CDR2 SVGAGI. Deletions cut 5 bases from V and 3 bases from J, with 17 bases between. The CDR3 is CASSAGGRIFYEQYF. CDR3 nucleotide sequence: TGTGCCAGCAGTGCCGGGGGGCGGATATTCTACGAGCAGTACTTC.

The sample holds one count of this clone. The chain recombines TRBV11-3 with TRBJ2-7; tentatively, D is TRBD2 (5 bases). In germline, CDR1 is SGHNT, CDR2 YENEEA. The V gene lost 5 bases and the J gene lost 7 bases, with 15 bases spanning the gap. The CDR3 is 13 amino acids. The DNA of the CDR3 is TGTGCCAGCAGCCCTTATTTTCCGGGGGAGCAGTACTTC. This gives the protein CASSPYFPGEQYF.

The CDR3 spells CASSSPGQGFSIYTF. For the CDR3, the DNA is TGTGCCAGCAGTTCCCCGGGACAGGGCTTTTCTATCTACACCTTC. The chain is built from TRBV6-5 and TRBJ1-2; 9 bases match TRBD1. J gave up 10 bases and V 4 bases, and 13 bases lay outside the gene matches. Germline V gene data show CDR1 as MNHEY and CDR2 as SVGAGI. The CDR3 loop spans 15 amino acids.

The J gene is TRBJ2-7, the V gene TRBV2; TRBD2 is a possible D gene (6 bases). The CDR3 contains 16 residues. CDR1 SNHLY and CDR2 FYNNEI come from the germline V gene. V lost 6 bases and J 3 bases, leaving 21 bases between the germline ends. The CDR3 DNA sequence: TGTGCCAGCAGGATAGGGACTGCAAAATTGAACTACGAGCAGTACTTC. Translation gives CASRIGTAKLNYEQYF.

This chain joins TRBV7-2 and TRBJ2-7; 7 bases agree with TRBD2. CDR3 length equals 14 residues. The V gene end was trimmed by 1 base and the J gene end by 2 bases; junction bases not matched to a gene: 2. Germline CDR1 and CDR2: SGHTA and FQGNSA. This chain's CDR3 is CASSLVGTTYEQYF. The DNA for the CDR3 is TGTGCCAGCAGCTTAGTGGGGACTACCTACGAGCAGTACTTC.

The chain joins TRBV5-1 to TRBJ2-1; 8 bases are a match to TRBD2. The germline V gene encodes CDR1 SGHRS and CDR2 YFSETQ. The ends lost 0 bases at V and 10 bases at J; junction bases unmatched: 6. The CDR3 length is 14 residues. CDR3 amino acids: CASSLELLAGEQFF. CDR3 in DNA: TGCGCCAGCAGCTTGGAACTTTTAGCGGGGGAGCAGTTCTTC.

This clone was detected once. As DNA, the CDR3 is TGTGCCTGGAGTTCGACGGGGGTTGGGGGCTACACCTTC. Translating it yields CAWSSTGVGGYTF. The V call is TRBV30, the J call TRBJ1-2, with D possibly matching TRBD1 (5 bases). V lost 2 bases to trimming and J lost 8 bases, with 15 bases between them. Germline V lookup: CDR1 GTSNPN, CDR2 SVGIG (reference sequence). This CDR3 has 13 residues.

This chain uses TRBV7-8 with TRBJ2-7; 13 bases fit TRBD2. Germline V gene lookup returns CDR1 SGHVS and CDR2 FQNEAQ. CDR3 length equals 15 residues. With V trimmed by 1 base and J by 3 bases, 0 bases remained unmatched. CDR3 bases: TGTGCCAGCAGCTTAGGACTAGCGGGGGGCTACGAGCAGTACTTC. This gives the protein CASSLGLAGGYEQYF.